This T cell receptor (beta chain) was found in a study of cytomegalovirus exposure and HLA in healthy donors. Study-wide points: Later analysis placed DRB1 highest and HLA-C lowest in TCR association rates, which differed by HLA locus. Common viral pathogens were later found to be apparently linked to several of the most significant clusters.

Germline CDR1 is MNHEY and CDR2 is SMNVEV (reference sequence). Unmatched junction bases numbered 8, after V lost 3 bases and J lost 3 bases. The CDR3 loop spans 17 amino acids. To note about this clone: Its cognate antigen is unknown.

The PCR had 60 Vbeta and 13 Jbeta primers. The protocol was immunoSEQ multiplex PCR, while the TCRdb copy is restricted to in-frame clones and leaves out a portion. The profile shows about 120,000 clones, 65% to 90% of them singletons. The donors gave bone marrow, and they were healthy. Sequencing was carried out using PBMCs. This TCR was recovered from a woman aged 25-40 years in good health and CMV-seronegative. The chain is built from TRBV27 and TRBJ2-2, with 9 nucleotides matching TRBD1. The CDR3 spells CASSFLPGQGYTGELFF. The CDR3 DNA follows: TGTGCCAGCAGTTTTTTACCGGGACAGGGTTACACCGGGGAGCTGTTTTTT.